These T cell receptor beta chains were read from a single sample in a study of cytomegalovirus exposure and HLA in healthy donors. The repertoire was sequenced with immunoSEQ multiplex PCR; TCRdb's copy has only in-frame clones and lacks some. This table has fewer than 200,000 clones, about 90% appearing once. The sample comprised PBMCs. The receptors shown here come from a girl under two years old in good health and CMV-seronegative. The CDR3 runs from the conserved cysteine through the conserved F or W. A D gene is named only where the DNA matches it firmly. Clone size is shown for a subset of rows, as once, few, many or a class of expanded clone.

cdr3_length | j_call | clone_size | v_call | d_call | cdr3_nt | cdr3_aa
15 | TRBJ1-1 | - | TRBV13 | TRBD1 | TGTGCCAGCAGCTCGATCGACAGGGGTAACACTGAAGCTTTCTTT | CASSSIDRGNTEAFF
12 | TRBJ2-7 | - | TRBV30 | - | TGTGCCTGGGGGGGCAGGGTAAACGAGCAGTACTTC | CAWGGRVNEQYF
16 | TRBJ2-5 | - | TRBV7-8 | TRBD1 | TGTGCCAGCAGCGAGGGAATGATCAGGGGGCGGGGGACCCAGTACTTC | CASSEGMIRGRGTQYF
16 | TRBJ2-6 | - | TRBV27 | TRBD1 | TGTGCCAGCAGTTTTACAGGGGGCTACGGGGCCAACGTCCTGACTTTC | CASSFTGGYGANVLTF
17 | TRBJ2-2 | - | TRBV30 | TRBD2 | TGTGCCTGGAGGAAGCTAGCGGGAGAGGTGAACACCGGGGAGCTGTTTTTT | CAWRKLAGEVNTGELFF
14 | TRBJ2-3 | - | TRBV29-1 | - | TGCAGCGTTGTTATGTGGGGCGGCACAGATACGCAGTATTTT | CSVVMWGGTDTQYF
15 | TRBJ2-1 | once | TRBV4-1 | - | TGCGCCAGCAGCCACCCGGGACTCCTGAACAATGAGCAGTTCTTC | CASSHPGLLNNEQFF
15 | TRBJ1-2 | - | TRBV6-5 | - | TGTGCCAGCAGTTACTCGTCGGACTTTTCCTATGGCTACACCTTC | CASSYSSDFSYGYTF
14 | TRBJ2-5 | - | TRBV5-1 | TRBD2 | TGCGCCAGCAGCTTGGCACTAGCGGAAGAGACCCAGTACTTC | CASSLALAEETQYF
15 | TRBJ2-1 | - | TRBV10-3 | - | TGTGCCATGACGGGGGGCCCAGAGTCCTACAATGAGCAGTTCTTC | CAMTGGPESYNEQFF
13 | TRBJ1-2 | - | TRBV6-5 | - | TGTGCCACCCGACCTCAAAGGAGGTATGGCTACACCTTC | CATRPQRRYGYTF
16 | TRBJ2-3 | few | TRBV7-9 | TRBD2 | TGTGCCAGCAGCTTCATGGGACTAGCGGGATCAGATACGCAGTATTTT | CASSFMGLAGSDTQYF
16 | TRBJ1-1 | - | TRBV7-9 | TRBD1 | TGTGCCAGCAGCTTAAGTGTGGGACAGGGGCTCGCTGAAGCTTTCTTT | CASSLSVGQGLAEAFF
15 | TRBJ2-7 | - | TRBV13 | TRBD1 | TGTGCCAGCAGCTTAGGACAGGGGGGTCCCTACGAGCAGTACTTC | CASSLGQGGPYEQYF
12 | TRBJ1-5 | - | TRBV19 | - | TGTGCCAGTAGTCGGCAGGGGCAGCCCCAGCATTTT | CASSRQGQPQHF
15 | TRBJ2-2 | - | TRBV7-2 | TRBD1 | TGTGCCAGCAGTTGTGGACAGGTTGGCACCGGGGAGCTGTTTTTT | CASSCGQVGTGELFF
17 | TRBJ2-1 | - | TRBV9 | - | TGTGCCAGCAGCAACTACCCCCTGGACAGCCAGAAAAATGAGCAGTTCTTC | CASSNYPLDSQKNEQFF
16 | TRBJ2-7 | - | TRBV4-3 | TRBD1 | TGCGCCAGCAGCCAAGATCCTTCCAGGGGGCTCTACGAGCAGTACTTC | CASSQDPSRGLYEQYF
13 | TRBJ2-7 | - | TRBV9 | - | TGTGCCAGCAGCGTAGGGGACAACTACGAGCAGTACTTC | CASSVGDNYEQYF
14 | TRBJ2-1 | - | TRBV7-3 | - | TGTGCCAGCAGTCCGACTAATTTCGGAAATGAGCAGTTCTTC | CASSPTNFGNEQFF
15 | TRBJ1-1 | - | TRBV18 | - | TGTGCCAGCTCACCACTGGGGGACATGAACACTGAAGCTTTCTTT | CASSPLGDMNTEAFF
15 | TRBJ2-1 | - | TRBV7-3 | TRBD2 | TGTGCCAGCAGCTTACTAGCGGGAGATGGGAATGAGCAGTTCTTC | CASSLLAGDGNEQFF
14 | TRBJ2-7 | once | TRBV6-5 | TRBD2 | TGTGCCAGCAGCAATCTAGCGGAGTCCTACGAGCAGTACTTC | CASSNLAESYEQYF
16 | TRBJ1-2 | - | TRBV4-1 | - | TGCGCCAGCAGCCAAGATGGTTGGGGGGAGGTCTATGGCTACACCTTC | CASSQDGWGEVYGYTF